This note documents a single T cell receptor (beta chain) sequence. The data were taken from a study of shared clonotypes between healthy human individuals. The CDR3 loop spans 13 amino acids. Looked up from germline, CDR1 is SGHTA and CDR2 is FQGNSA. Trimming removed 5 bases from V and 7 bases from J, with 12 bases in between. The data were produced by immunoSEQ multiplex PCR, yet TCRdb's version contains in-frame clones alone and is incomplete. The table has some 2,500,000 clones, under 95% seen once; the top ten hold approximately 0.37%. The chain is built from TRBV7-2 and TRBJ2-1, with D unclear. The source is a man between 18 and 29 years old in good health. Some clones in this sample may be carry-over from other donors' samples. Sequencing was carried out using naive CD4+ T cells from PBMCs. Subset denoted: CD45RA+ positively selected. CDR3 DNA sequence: TGTGCCAGCAGCCGGAACCCAAGAAATGAGCAGTTCTTC. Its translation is CASSRNPRNEQFF.